The 4 T cell receptor beta chains presented below share a single source sample, sequenced in a study of blood T cell repertoires in COVID-19. The repertoire was sequenced with immunoSEQ multiplex PCR; TCRdb's copy has only in-frame clones and lacks some. The table has under 65,000 clones, roughly 80% seen once. Material for sequencing was peripheral blood. All receptors come from a woman aged 55-69 years with acute or convalescent COVID-19.

The chain uses TRBV12-3 or TRBV12-4 and TRBJ2-7, with D possibly TRBD2 on 6 matching bases. The length of the CDR3 is 13 residues. V lost 6 bases, J lost 6 bases, and 15 bases lay in between. The CDR3 protein is CASRRKTRGEQYF. CDR3 DNA: TGTGCCAGCAGGCGCAAGACTAGGGGCGAGCAGTACTTC.

The rearrangement uses TRBV18 and TRBJ1-1; no clear D. This CDR3 has 12 amino acids. The V gene's germline CDR1 is KGHSH and CDR2 LQKENI. Deletions cut 5 bases from V and 6 bases from J, with 10 bases between. CDR3 sequence: CASSIQLAEAFF. The CDR3 nucleotides read TGTGCCAGCTCAATACAGCTTGCTGAAGCTTTCTTT.

The chain carries TRBV6-5 and TRBJ2-1, with D unresolved. Trimming took 0 bases from V and 5 from J, leaving 11 bases between them. Germline assignment: CDR1 MNHEY and CDR2 SVGAGI. This CDR3 is built from 15 residues. CDR3 amino acids: CASSYSDVQDNEQFF. CDR3 sequence (DNA): TGTGCCAGCAGTTACTCAGATGTGCAGGACAATGAGCAGTTCTTC.

The V gene is TRBV5-4, the J gene TRBJ1-6, with 8 bases aligning to TRBD1. Per germline, CDR1 SGHNT and CDR2 YYREEE (reference sequence). J gave up 6 bases and V 3 bases, and 5 bases lay outside the gene matches. The length of the CDR3 is 15 residues. CDR3 bases: TGTGCCAGCAGCTGGCAGGGACAGGTTAATTCACCCCTCCACTTT. Its protein is CASSWQGQVNSPLHF.